The present T cell receptor beta chain was sequenced within a study of T-cell memory formation after mild COVID-19. This clonotype was seen a handful of times. The target antigen is unknown. After 5'RACE with constant-segment primers, TCR alpha and TCR beta cDNA libraries carrying sample barcodes and UMIs were obtained. One entry per CDR3 protein, called by TCRdb with MiXCR from the 5' RACE reads. The top ten hold around 30% of the sample, which has fewer than 150,000 distinct CDR3 sequences, 14% seen once. Trimming pared 7 bases from V and 1 base from J, leaving 25 bases between. Germline V gene sequence: CDR1 MNHEY, CDR2 SMNVEV (reference sequence). The CDR3 loop spans 18 amino acids. Study outcomes and limitations: Later expanders leaned CD4+, whereas day 15 to 85 contracting clones were balanced CD4/CD8.

V and J are TRBV27 and TRBJ1-1; weak D call: TRBD1 (5 bases). The sequencing input was PBMCs or a T cell subset sorted from them (not recorded which). This TCR was sampled from an adult woman who had mild COVID-19 (a few samples of this study predate the infection). Cell type and time point are not known. CDR3 nucleotides: TGTGCCAGCATTATCAACCGGTCGACCTCTGACAGGAACACTGAAGCTTTCTTT. Encoded protein: CASIINRSTSDRNTEAFF.